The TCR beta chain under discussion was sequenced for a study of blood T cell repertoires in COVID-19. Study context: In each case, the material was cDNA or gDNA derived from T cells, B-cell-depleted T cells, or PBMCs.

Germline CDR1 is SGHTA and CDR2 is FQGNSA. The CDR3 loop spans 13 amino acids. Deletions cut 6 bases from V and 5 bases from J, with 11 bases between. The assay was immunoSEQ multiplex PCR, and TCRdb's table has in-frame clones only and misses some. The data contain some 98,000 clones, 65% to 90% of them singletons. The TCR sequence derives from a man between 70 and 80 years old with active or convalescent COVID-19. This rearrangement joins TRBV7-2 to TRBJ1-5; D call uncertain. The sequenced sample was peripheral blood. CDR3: CASRLGPDQPQHF. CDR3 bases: TGTGCCAGCAGACTAGGACCGGATCAGCCCCAGCATTTT.